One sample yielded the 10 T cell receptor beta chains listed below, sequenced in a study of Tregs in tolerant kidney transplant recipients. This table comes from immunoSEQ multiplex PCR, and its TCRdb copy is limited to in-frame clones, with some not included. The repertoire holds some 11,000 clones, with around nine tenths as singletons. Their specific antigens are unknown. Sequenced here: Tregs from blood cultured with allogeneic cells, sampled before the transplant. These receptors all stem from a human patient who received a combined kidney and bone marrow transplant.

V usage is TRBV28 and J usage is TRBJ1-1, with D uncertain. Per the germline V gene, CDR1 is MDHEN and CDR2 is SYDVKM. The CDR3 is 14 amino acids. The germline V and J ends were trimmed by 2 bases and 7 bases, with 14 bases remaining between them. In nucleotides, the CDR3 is TGTGCCAGCAGTTTACGAGCCGTTGTGGGTGAAGCTTTCTTT. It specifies CASSLRAVVGEAFF.

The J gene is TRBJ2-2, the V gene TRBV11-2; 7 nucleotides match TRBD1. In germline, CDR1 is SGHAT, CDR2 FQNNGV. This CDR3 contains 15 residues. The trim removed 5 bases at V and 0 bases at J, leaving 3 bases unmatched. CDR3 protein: CASSPDRTNTGELFF. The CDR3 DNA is TGTGCCAGCAGCCCGGACAGGACGAACACCGGGGAGCTGTTTTTT.

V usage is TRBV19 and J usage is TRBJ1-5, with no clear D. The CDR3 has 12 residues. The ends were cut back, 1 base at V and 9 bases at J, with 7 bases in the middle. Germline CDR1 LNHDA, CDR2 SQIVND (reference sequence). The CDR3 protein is CASSIALSPQHF. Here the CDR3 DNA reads TGTGCCAGTAGTATAGCCCTGTCGCCCCAGCATTTT.

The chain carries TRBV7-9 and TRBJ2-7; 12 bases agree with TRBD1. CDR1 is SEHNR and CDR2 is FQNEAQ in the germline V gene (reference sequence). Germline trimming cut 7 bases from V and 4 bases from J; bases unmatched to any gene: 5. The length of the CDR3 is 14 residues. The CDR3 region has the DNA TGTGCCAGCACGCCGGGACAGGGGGCGTACGAGCAGTACTTC. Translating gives CASTPGQGAYEQYF.

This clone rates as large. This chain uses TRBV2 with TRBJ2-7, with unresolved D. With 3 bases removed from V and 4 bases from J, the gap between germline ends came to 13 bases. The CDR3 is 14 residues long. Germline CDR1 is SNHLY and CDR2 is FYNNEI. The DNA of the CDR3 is TGTGCCAGCAGTGAGGTCAGGCTAGGTTACGAGCAGTACTTC. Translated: CASSEVRLGYEQYF.

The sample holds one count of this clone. CDR3 bases: TGTGCTAGTGGTTTCCTTACTAGCGGGAAATTCACCGGGGAGCTGTTTTTT. This sequence encodes CASGFLTSGKFTGELFF. The chain combines TRBV12-5 with TRBJ2-2, with TRBD2 identical over 10 bases. The trim removed 3 bases at V and 4 bases at J, leaving 8 bases unmatched. Per the germline V gene, CDR1 is LGHNT and CDR2 is FRNRAP. This CDR3 has 17 amino acids. The whole variable domain, remainder taken from reference TRBV12-5 and TRBJ2-2, is DARVTQTPRHKVTEMGQEVTMRCQPILGHNTVFWYRQTMMQGLELLAYFRNRAPLDDSGMPKDRFSAEMPDATLATLKIQPSEPRDSAVYFCASGFLTSGKFTGELFFGEGSRLTVL.

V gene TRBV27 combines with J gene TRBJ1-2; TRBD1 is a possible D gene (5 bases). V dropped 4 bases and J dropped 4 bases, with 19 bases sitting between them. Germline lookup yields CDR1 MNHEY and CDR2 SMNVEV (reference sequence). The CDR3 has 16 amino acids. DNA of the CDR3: TGTGCCAGCAGTTATTATACCGGGACGGGCTTCTATGGCTACACCTTC. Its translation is CASSYYTGTGFYGYTF.

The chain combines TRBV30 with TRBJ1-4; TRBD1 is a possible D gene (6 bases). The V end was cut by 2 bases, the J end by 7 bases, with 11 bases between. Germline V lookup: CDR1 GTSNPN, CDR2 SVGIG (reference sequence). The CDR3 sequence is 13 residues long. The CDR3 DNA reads TGTGCCTGGAGTCAGGGGAAGGGTGAAAAACTGTTTTTT. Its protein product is CAWSQGKGEKLFF.

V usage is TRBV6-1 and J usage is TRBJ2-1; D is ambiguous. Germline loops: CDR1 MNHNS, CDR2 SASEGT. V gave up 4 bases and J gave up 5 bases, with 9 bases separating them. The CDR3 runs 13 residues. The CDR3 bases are TGTGCCAGCAGTGCAAACTACGACAATGAGCAGTTCTTC. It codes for CASSANYDNEQFF.

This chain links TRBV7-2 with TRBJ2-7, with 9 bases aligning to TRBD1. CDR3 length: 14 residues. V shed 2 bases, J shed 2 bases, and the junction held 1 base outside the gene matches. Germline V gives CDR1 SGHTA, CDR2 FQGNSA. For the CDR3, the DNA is TGTGCCAGCAGCTTAAACAGGGGGCCCTACGAGCAGTACTTC. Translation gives CASSLNRGPYEQYF.